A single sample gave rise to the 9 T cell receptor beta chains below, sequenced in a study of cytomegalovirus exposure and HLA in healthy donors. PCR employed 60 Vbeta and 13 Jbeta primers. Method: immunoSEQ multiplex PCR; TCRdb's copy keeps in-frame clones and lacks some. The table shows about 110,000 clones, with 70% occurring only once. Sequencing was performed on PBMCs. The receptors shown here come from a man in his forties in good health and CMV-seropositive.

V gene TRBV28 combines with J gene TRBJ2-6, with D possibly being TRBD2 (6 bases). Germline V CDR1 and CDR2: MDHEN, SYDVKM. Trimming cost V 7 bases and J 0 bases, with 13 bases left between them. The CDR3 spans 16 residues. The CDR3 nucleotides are TGTGCCAGCACCCCAGCCGGGGGCTCTGGGGCCAACGTCCTGACTTTC. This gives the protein CASTPAGGSGANVLTF.

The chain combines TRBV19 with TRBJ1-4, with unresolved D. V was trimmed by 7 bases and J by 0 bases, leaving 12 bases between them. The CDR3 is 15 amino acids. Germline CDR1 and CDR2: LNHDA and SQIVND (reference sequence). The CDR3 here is CASKTESATNEKLFF. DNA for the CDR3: TGTGCCAGTAAAACGGAGAGTGCAACTAATGAAAAACTGTTTTTT. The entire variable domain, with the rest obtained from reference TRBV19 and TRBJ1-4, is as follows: DGGITQSPKYLFRKEGQNVTLSCEQNLNHDAMYWYRQDPGQGLRLIYYSQIVNDFQKGDIAEGYSVSREKKESFPLTVTSAQKNPTAFYLCASKTESATNEKLFFGSGTQLSVL.

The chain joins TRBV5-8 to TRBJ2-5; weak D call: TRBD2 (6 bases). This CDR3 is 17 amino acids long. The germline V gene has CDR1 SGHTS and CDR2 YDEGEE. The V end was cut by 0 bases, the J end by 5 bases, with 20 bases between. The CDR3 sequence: CASSLALRSGPEETQYF. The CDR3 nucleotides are TGTGCCAGCAGCTTGGCCCTACGAAGCGGGCCCGAGGAGACCCAGTACTTC.

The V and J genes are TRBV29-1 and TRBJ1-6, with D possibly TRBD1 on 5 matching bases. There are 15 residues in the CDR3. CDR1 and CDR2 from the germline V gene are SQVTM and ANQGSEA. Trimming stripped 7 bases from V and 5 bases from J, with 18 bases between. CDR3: CSGPARQGNNSPLHF. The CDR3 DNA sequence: TGCAGCGGTCCCGCCCGGCAGGGTAATAATTCACCCCTCCACTTT.

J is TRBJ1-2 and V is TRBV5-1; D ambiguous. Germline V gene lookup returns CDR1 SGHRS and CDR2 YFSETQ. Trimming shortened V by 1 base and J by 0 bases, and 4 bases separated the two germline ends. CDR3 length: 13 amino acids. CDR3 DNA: TGCGCCAGCAGCTTGACAGCTAACTATGGCTACACCTTC. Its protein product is CASSLTANYGYTF.

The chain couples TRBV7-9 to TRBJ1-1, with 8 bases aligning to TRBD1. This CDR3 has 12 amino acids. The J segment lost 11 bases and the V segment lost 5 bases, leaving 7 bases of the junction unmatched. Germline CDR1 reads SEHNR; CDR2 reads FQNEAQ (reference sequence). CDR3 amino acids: CASSDWTGRAFF. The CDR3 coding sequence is TGTGCCAGCAGCGACTGGACAGGGCGGGCTTTCTTT.

The CDR3 nucleotides read TGTGCCAGCAGCGTCCCCCGAGCGGGAGTAGGTCCTAATGAGCAGTTCTTC. This sequence encodes CASSVPRAGVGPNEQFF. V is TRBV9 and J is TRBJ2-1; 8 bases match TRBD2. This CDR3 is built from 17 residues. The V gene's germline CDR1 is SGDLS and CDR2 YYNGEE. V lost 2 bases and J lost 7; bases outside the gene matches: 14. Based on the CDR3 plus reference TRBV9 and TRBJ2-1, the full variable domain is DSGVTQTPKHLITATGQRVTLRCSPRSGDLSVYWYQQSLDQGLQFLIQYYNGEERAKGNILERFSAQQFPDLHSELNLSSLELGDSALYFCASSVPRAGVGPNEQFFGPGTRLTVL.

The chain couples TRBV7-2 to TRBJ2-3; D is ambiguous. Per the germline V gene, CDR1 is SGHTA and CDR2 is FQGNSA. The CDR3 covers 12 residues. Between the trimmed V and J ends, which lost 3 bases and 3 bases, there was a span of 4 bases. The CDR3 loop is CASSFPTDTQYF. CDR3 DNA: TGTGCCAGCAGCTTCCCAACAGATACGCAGTATTTT.

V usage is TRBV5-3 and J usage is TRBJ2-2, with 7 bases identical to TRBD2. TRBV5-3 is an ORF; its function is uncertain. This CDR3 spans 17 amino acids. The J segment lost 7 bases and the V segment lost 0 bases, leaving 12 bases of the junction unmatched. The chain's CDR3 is CARSLASAGVTIGELFF. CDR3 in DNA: TGTGCCAGAAGCTTGGCCTCTGCGGGAGTGACTATCGGGGAGCTGTTTTTT.